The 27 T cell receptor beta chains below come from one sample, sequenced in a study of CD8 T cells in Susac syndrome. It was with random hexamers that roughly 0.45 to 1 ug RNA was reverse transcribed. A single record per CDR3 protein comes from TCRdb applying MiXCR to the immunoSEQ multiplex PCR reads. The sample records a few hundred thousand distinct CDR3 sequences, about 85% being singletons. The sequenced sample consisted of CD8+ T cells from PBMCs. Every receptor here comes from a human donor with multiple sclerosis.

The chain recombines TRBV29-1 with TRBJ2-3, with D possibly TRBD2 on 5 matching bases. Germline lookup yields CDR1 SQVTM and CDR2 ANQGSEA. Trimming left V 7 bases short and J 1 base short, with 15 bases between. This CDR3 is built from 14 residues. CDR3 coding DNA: TGCAGCGCCTTTCAGTGGACTGGCACAGATACGCAGTATTTT. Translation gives CSAFQWTGTDTQYF.

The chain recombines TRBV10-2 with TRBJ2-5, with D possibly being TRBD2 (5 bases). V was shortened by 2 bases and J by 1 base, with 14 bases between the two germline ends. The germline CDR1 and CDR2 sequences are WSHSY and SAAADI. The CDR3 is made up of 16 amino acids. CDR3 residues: CASSEGSARLQETQYF. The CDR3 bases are TGCGCCAGCAGTGAGGGTAGCGCACGACTCCAAGAGACCCAGTACTTC.

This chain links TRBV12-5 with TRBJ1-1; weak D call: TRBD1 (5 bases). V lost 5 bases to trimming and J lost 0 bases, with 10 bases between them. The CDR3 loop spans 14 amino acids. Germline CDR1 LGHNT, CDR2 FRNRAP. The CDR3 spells CASGVQALNTEAFF. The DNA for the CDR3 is TGTGCTAGTGGTGTACAGGCCTTGAACACTGAAGCTTTCTTT.

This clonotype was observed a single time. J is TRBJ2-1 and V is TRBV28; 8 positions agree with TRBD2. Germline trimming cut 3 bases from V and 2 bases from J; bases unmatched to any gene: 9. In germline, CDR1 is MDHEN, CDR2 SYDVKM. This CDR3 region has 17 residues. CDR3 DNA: TGTGCCAGCAGTTTCCTCCTTTTAGCGGGAACCTACAATGAGCAGTTCTTC. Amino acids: CASSFLLLAGTYNEQFF. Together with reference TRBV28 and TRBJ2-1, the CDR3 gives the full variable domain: DVKVTQSSRYLVKRTGEKVFLECVQDMDHENMFWYRQDPGLGLRLIYFSYDVKMKEKGDIPEGYSVSREKKERFSLILESASTNQTSMYLCASSFLLLAGTYNEQFFGPGTRLTVL.

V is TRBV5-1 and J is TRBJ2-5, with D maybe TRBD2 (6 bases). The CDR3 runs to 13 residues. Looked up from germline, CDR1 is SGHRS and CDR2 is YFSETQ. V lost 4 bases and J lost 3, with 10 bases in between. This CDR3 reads CASSPRGEETQYF. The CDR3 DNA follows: TGCGCCAGCAGCCCGCGGGGAGAAGAGACCCAGTACTTC. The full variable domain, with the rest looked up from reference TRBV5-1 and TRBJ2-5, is KAGVTQTPRYLIKTRGQQVTLSCSPISGHRSVSWYQQTPGQGLQFLFEYFSETQRNKGNFPGRFSGRQFSNSRSEMNVSTLELGDSALYLCASSPRGEETQYFGPGTRLLVL.

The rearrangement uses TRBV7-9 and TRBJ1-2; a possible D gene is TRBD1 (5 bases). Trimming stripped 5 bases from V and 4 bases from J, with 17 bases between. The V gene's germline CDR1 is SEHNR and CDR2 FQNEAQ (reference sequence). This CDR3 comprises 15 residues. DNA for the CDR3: TGTGCCAGCAGCCCTATAGACAGCCGCGCCTATGGCTACACCTTC. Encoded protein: CASSPIDSRAYGYTF.

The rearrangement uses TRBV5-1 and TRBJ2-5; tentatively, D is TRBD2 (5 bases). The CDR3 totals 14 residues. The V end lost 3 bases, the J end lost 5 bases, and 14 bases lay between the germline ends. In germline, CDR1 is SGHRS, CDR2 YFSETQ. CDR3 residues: CASSWEKPGETQYF. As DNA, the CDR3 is TGCGCCAGCAGCTGGGAGAAACCGGGGGAGACCCAGTACTTC.

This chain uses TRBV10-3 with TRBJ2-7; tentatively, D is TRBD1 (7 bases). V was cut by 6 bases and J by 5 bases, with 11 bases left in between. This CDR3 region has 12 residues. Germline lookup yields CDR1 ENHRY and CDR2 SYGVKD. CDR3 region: CAIRGRGDEQYF. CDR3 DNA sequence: TGTGCCATCAGGGGCAGGGGGGACGAGCAGTACTTC.

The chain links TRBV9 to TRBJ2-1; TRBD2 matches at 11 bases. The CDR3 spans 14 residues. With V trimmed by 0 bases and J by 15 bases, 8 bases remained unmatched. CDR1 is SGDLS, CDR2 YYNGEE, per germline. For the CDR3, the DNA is TGTGCCAGCAGCGTAGTCTCCCTAGCGGGAGGTCTGTTCTTC. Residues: CASSVVSLAGGLFF.

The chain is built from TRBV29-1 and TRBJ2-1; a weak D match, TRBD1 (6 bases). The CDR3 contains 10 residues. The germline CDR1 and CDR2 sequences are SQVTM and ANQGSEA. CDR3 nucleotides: TGCACCATTATCGGGACAGAGCAGTTCTTC. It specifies CTIIGTEQFF.

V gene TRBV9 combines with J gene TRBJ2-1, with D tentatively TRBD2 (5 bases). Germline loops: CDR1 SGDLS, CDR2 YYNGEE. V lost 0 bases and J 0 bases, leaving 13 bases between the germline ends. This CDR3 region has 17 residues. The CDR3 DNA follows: TGTGCCAGCAGCGTAGGAGCTAGCCGAAACTCCTACAATGAGCAGTTCTTC. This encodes CASSVGASRNSYNEQFF.

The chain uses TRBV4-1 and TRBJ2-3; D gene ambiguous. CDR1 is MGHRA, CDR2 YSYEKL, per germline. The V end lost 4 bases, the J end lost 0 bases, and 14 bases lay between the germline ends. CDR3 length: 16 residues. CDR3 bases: TGCGCCAGCAGCCTTATGATAGCATCTAGCACAGATACGCAGTATTTT. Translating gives CASSLMIASSTDTQYF.

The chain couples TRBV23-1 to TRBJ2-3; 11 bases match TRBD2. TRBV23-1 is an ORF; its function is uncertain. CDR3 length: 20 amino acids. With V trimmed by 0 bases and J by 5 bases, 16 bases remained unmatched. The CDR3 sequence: CASSQSEVGSGRAFKDTQYF. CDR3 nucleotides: TGCGCCAGCAGTCAATCGGAGGTCGGTAGCGGGAGGGCTTTTAAAGATACGCAGTATTTT.

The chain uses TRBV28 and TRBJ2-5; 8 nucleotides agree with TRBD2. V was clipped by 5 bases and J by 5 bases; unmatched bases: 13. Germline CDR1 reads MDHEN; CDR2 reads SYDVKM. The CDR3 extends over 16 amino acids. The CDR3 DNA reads TGTGCCAGCAGTCCATTGGAGCGGGAGCCAGGGGAGACCCAGTACTTC. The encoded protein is CASSPLEREPGETQYF.

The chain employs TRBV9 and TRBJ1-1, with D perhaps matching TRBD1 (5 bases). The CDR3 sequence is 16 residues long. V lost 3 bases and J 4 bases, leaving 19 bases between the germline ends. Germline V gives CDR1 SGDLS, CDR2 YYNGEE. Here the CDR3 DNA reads TGTGCCAGCAGCGGATACTCTACAGGAAGACCCACTGAAGCTTTCTTT. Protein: CASSGYSTGRPTEAFF.

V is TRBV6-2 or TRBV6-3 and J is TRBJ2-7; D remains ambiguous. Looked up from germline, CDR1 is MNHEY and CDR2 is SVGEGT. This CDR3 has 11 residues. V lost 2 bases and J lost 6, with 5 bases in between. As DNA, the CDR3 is TGTGCCAGCAGTTACAGCCGCGAGCAGTACTTC. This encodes CASSYSREQYF.

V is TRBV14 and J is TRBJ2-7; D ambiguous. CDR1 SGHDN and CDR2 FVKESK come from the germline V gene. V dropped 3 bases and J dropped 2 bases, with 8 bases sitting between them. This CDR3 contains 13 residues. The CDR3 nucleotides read TGTGCCAGCAGCCACCGAAGTACCTACGAGCAGTACTTC. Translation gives CASSHRSTYEQYF.

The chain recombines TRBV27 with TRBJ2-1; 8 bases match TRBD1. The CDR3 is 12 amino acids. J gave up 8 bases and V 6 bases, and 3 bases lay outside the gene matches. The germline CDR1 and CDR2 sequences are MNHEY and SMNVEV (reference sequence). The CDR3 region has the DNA TGTGCCAGCAGGACAGGGGTCGATGAGCAGTTCTTC. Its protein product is CASRTGVDEQFF.

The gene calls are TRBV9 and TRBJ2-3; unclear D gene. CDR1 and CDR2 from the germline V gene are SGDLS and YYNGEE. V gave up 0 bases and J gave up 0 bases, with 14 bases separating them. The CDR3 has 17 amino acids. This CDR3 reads CASSVEPALQSTDTQYF. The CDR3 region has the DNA TGTGCCAGCAGCGTAGAACCGGCACTACAAAGCACAGATACGCAGTATTTT.

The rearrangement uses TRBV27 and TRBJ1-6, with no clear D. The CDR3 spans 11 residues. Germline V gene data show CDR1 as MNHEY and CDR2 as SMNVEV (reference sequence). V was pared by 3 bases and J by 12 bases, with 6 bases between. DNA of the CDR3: TGTGCCAGCAGTTTGGCAGTACCCCTCCACTTT. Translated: CASSLAVPLHF.

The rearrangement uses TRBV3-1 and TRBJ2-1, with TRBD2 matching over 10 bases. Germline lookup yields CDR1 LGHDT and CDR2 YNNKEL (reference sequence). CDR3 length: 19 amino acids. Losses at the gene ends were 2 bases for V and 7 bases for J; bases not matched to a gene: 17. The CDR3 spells CASSQIQGASGSIRNEQFF. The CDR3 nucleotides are TGTGCCAGCAGCCAAATTCAGGGGGCTAGCGGGAGTATAAGGAATGAGCAGTTCTTC.

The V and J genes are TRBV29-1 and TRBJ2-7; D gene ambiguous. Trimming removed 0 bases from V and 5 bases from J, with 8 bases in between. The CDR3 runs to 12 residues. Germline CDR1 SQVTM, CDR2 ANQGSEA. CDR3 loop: CSVEDGINEQYF. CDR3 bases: TGCAGCGTTGAAGATGGGATAAACGAGCAGTACTTC.

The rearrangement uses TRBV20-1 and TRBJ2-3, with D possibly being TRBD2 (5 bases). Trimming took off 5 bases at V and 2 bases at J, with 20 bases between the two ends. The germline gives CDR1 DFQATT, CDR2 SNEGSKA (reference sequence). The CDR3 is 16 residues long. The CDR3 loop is CSAGQKGKRTTDTQYF. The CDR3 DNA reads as TGCAGTGCTGGGCAGAAAGGGAAGCGGACCACAGATACGCAGTATTTT.

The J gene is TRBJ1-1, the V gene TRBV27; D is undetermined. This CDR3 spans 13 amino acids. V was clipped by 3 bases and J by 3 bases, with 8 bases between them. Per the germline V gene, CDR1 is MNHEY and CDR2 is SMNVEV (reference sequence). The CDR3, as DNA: TGTGCCAGCAGTTTGTCCGTCTACACTGAAGCTTTCTTT. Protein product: CASSLSVYTEAFF.

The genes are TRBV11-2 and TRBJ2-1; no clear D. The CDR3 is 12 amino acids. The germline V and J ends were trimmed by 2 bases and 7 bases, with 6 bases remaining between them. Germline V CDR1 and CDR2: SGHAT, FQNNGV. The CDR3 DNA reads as TGTGCCAGCAGCTTAACAGAGAATGAGCAGTTCTTC. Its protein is CASSLTENEQFF. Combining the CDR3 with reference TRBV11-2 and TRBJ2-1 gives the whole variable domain EAGVAQSPRYKIIEKRQSVAFWCNPISGHATLYWYQQILGQGPKLLIQFQNNGVVDDSQLPKDRFSAERLKGVDSTLKIQPAKLEDSAVYLCASSLTENEQFFGPGTRLTVL.

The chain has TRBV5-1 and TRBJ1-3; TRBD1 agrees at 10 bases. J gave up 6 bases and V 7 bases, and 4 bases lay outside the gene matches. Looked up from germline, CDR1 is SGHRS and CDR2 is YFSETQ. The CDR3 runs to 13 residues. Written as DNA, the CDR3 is TGCGCCAGCGGGACAGGGGAAGAAAACACCATATATTTT. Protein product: CASGTGEENTIYF.

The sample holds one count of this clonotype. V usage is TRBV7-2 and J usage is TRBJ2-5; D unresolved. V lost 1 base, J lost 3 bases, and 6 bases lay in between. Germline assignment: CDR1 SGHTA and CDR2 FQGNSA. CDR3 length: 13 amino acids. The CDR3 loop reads CASSLDAEETQYF. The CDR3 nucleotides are TGTGCCAGCAGCTTAGATGCGGAAGAGACCCAGTACTTC.